Here is one TCR beta chain with its context. This sample stems from a study of PD-L1 blockade in urothelial cancer. Study-level information: Researchers found blood samples held a median of around 140,000 T cells.

Synthetic templates analogous to TCR were spiked into all PCRs individually. Libraries were prepared by immunoSEQ multiplex PCR; TCRdb keeps only in-frame clonotypes and omits some of them. The table has approximately 72,000 clones, 75% to 90% seen once. V lost 2 bases and J lost 1, with 6 bases in between. The length of the CDR3 is 14 residues. The germline gives CDR1 SGHTA, CDR2 FQGNSA. Time point: pretreatment peripheral blood. Locally advanced or metastatic urothelial carcinoma was diagnosed in the patients. This clonotype was sampled from a man aged 60 to 75 with urothelial cancer. The source was PBMCs, collected around atezolizumab (anti-PD-L1) treatment. The chain joins TRBV7-2 to TRBJ1-5, with D hard to call. The CDR3 DNA is TGTGCCAGCAGCTTAAGTAGCAGCAATCAGCCCCAGCATTTT. Translated, it gives CASSLSSSNQPQHF.